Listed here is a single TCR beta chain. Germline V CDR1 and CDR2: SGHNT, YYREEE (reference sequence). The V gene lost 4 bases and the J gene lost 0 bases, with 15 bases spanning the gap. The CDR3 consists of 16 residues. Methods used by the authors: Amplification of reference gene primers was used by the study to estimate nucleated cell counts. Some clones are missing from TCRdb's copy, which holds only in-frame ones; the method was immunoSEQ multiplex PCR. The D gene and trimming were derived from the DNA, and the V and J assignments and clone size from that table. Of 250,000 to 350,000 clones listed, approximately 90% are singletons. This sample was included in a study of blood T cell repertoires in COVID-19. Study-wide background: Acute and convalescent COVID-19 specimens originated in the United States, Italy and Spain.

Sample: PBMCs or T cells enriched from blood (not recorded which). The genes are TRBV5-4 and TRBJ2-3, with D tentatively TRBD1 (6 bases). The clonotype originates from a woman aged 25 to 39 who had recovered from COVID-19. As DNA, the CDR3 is TGTGCCAGCAGCCTTGAGAGGGGGATTAGCACAGATACGCAGTATTTT. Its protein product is CASSLERGISTDTQYF. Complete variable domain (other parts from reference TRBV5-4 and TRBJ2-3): ETGVTQSPTHLIKTRGQQVTLRCSSQSGHNTVSWYQQALGQGPQFIFQYYREEENGRGNFPPRFSGLQFPNYSSELNVNALELDDSALYLCASSLERGISTDTQYFGPGTRLTVL.